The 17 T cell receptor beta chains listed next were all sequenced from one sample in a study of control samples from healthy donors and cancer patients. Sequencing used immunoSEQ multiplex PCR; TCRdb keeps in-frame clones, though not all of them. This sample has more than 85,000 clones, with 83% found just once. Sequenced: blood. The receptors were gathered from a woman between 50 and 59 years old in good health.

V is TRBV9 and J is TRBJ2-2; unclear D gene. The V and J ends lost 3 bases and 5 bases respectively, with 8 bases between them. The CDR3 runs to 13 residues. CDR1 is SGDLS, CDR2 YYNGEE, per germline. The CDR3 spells CASSGVGTGELFF. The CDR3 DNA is TGTGCCAGCAGCGGAGTAGGTACCGGGGAGCTGTTTTTT.

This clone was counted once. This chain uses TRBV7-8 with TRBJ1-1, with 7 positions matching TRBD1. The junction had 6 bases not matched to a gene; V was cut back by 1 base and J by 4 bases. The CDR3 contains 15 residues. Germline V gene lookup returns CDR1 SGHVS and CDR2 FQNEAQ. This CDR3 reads CASSLGTGVSTEAFF. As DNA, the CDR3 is TGTGCCAGCAGCTTAGGTACAGGGGTGAGCACTGAAGCTTTCTTT. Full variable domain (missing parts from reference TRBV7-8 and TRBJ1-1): GAGVSQSPRYKVAKRGQDVALRCDPISGHVSLFWYQQALGQGPEFLTYFQNEAQLDKSGLPSDRFFAERPEGSVSTLKIQRTQQEDSAVYLCASSLGTGVSTEAFFGQGTRLTVV.

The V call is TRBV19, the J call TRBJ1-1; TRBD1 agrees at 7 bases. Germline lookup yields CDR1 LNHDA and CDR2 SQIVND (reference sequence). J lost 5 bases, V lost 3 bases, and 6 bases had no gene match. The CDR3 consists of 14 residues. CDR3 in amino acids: CASSMVRGQTEAFF. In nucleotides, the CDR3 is TGTGCCAGTAGTATGGTAAGGGGGCAAACTGAAGCTTTCTTT.

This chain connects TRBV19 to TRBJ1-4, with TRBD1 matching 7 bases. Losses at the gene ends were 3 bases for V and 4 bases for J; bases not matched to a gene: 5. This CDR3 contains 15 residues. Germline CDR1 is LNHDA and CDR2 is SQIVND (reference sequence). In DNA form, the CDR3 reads TGTGCCAGTAGTATTGGGGGACAGATTAATGAAAAACTGTTTTTT. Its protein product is CASSIGGQINEKLFF. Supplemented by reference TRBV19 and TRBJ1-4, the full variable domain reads DGGITQSPKYLFRKEGQNVTLSCEQNLNHDAMYWYRQDPGQGLRLIYYSQIVNDFQKGDIAEGYSVSREKKESFPLTVTSAQKNPTAFYLCASSIGGQINEKLFFGSGTQLSVL.

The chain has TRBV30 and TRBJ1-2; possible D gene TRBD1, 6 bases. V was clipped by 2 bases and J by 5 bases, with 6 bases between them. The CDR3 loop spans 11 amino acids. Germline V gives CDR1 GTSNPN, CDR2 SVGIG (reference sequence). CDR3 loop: CAWSTGYGYTF. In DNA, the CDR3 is TGTGCCTGGAGTACAGGGTATGGCTACACCTTC.

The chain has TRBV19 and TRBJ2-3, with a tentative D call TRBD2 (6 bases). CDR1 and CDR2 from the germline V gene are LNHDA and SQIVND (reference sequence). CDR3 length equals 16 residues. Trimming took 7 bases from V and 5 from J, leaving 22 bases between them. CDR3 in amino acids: CASTYSPGLGVDTQYF. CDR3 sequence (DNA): TGTGCCAGTACCTATTCACCGGGACTCGGGGTAGATACGCAGTATTTT.

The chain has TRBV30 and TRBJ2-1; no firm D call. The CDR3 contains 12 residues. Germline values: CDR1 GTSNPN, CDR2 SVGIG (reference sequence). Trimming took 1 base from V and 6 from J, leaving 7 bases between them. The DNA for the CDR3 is TGTGCCTGGAGTGGACAAGTCAATGAGCAGTTCTTC. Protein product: CAWSGQVNEQFF.

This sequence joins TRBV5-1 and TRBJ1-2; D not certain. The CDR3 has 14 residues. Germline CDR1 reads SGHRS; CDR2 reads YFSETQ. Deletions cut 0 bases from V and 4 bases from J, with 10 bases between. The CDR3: CASSLATAGYGYTF. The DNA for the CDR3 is TGCGCCAGCAGCTTGGCGACGGCTGGCTATGGCTACACCTTC.

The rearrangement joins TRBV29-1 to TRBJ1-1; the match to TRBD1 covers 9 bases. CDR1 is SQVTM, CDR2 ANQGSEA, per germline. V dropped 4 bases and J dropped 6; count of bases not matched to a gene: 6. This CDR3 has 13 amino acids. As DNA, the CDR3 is TGCAGCGTTGGACAGGGGGGCACATCTGAAGCTTTCTTT. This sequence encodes CSVGQGGTSEAFF.

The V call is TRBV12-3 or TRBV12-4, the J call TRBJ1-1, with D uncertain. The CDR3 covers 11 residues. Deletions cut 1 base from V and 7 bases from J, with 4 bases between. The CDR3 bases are TGTGCCAGCAGTTTAGGTTATGAAGCTTTCTTT. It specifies CASSLGYEAFF.

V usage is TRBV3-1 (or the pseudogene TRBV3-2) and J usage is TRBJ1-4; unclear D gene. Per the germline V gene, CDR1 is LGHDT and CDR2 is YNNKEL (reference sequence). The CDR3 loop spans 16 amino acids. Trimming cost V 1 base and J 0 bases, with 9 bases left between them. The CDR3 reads CASSQGARATNEKLFF. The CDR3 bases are TGTGCCAGCAGCCAAGGGGCAAGAGCAACTAATGAAAAACTGTTTTTT.

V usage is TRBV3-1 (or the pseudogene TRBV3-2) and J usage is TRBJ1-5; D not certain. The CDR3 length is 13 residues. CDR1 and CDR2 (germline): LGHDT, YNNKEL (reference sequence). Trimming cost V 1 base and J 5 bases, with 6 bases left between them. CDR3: CASSQVGHQPQHF. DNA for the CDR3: TGTGCCAGCAGCCAAGTAGGGCATCAGCCCCAGCATTTT.

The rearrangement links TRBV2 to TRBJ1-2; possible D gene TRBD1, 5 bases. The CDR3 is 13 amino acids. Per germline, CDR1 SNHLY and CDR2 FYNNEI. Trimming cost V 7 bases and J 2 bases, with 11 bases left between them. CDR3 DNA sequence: TGTGCCAGCAATCTTAGGGACAACTATGGCTACACCTTC. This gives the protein CASNLRDNYGYTF.

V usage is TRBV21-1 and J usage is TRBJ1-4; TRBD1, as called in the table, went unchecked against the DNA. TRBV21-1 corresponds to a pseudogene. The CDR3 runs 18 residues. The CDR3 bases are TGTGCCAGCAGCAAAGTTGGGGGTTTACAGGGGGCGGAAGAAAAACTGTTTTTT. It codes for CASSKVGGLQGAEEKLFF.

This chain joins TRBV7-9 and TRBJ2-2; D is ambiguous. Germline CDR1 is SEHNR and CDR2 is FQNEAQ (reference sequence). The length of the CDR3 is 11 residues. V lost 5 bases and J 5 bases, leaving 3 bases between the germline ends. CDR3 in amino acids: CASSQTGELFF. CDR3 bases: TGTGCCAGCAGCCAAACCGGGGAGCTGTTTTTT.

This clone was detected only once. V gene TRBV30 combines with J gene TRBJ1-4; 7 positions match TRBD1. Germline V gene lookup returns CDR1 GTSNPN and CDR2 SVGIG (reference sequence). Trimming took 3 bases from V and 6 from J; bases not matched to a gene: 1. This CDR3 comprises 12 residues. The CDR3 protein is CAWSGTDEKLFF. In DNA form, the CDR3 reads TGTGCCTGGAGCGGGACAGATGAAAAACTGTTTTTT.

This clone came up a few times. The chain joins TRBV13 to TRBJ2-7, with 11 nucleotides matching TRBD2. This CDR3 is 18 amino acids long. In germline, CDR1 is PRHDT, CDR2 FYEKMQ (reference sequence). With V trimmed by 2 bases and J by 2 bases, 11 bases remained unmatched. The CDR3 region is CASSLRLAGGTGPYEQYF. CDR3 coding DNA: TGTGCCAGCAGCTTACGGCTAGCGGGGGGCACAGGGCCCTACGAGCAGTACTTC.